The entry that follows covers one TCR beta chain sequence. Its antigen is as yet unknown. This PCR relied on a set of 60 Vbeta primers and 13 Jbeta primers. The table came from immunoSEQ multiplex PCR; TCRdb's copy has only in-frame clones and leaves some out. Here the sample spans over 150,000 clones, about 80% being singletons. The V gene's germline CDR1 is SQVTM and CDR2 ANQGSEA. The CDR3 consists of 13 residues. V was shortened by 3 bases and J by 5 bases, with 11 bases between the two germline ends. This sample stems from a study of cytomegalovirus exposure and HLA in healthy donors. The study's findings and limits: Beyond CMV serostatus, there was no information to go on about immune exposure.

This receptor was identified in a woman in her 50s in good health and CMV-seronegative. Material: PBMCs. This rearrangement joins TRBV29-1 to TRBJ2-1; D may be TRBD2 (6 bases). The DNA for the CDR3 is TGCAGCGTTGACCGGGCGGGAAACAATGAGCAGTTCTTC. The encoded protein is CSVDRAGNNEQFF.